Each of the 30 T cell receptor beta chains below was sequenced from the same sample in a study of blood T cell repertoires in COVID-19. Some clones are missing from TCRdb's copy, which holds only in-frame ones; the method was immunoSEQ multiplex PCR. Of around 50,000 clones listed, 85% to 95% were seen once; the top ten hold about 1%. Sequenced sample: peripheral blood. The receptors come from a man in his sixties with COVID-19, enrolled during active disease.

This clone was detected only a few times. The rearrangement uses TRBV9 and TRBJ2-2; possibly TRBD1 for D (5 bases). The CDR3 loop spans 15 amino acids. Germline CDR1 SGDLS, CDR2 YYNGEE. The ends were cut back, 0 bases at V and 4 bases at J, with 10 bases in the middle. In DNA, the CDR3 is TGTGCCAGCAGCGTAGGGCAGGGTTCCACCGGGGAGCTGTTTTTT. Translated: CASSVGQGSTGELFF.

CDR3 loop: CASSIWTGGATEAFF. The CDR3 nucleotides are TGTGCCAGTAGTATCTGGACAGGGGGCGCCACTGAAGCTTTCTTT. The chain carries TRBV19 and TRBJ1-1; 11 bases are a match to TRBD1. Germline V gene data show CDR1 as LNHDA and CDR2 as SQIVND (reference sequence). V lost 3 bases, J lost 4 bases, and 4 bases stayed unmatched. CDR3 length: 15 amino acids. The entire variable domain, with the rest obtained from reference TRBV19 and TRBJ1-1, is as follows: DGGITQSPKYLFRKEGQNVTLSCEQNLNHDAMYWYRQDPGQGLRLIYYSQIVNDFQKGDIAEGYSVSREKKESFPLTVTSAQKNPTAFYLCASSIWTGGATEAFFGQGTRLTVV.

The chain has TRBV5-1 and TRBJ1-3, with D possibly matching TRBD1 (5 bases). The V end lost 0 bases, the J end lost 0 bases, and 13 bases lay between the germline ends. CDR1 is SGHRS and CDR2 is YFSETQ in the germline V gene. The CDR3 is 17 residues long. The CDR3 loop reads CASSLALGHTSGNTIYF. The CDR3, as DNA: TGCGCCAGCAGCTTGGCCCTGGGGCATACCTCTGGAAACACCATATATTTT.

This chain uses TRBV7-8 with TRBJ2-1; 13 bases match TRBD2. J gave up 9 bases and V 5 bases, and 10 bases lay outside the gene matches. Germline CDR1 reads SGHVS; CDR2 reads FQNEAQ. This CDR3 is built from 16 residues. The CDR3 sequence: CASSHGLAGAAGEQFF. CDR3 DNA sequence: TGTGCCAGCAGCCACGGACTAGCGGGAGCCGCGGGTGAGCAGTTCTTC.

The chain carries TRBV15 and TRBJ2-2; 12 bases map to TRBD2. V was clipped by 9 bases and J by 1 base; unmatched bases: 3. From germline, CDR1 is LNHNV and CDR2 YYDKDF (reference sequence). This CDR3 region has 15 residues. In DNA form, the CDR3 reads TGTGCCACAACTAGCGGGGGGCAGAACACCGGGGAGCTGTTTTTT. Its translation: CATTSGGQNTGELFF.

The count of this clone is one. The chain employs TRBV28 and TRBJ1-1, with 8 bases fitting TRBD1. The length of the CDR3 is 13 residues. V gave up 1 base and J gave up 11 bases; unmatched junction bases: 6. From germline, CDR1 is MDHEN and CDR2 SYDVKM. The CDR3 loop is CASSLSTTGDAFF. The CDR3 region has the DNA TGTGCCAGCAGTTTATCGACGACAGGGGACGCTTTCTTT. Looking up the rest from reference TRBV28 and TRBJ1-1 gives the full variable domain: DVKVTQSSRYLVKRTGEKVFLECVQDMDHENMFWYRQDPGLGLRLIYFSYDVKMKEKGDIPEGYSVSREKKERFSLILESASTNQTSMYLCASSLSTTGDAFFGQGTRLTVV.

The rearrangement joins TRBV19 to TRBJ2-1, with 9 positions matching TRBD2. Germline assignment: CDR1 LNHDA and CDR2 SQIVND (reference sequence). Losses at the gene ends were 7 bases for V and 3 bases for J; bases not matched to a gene: 4. The CDR3 is 14 residues long. The CDR3 nucleotides read TGTGCCAGTAAGCGGGAGGTGGTCTACAATGAGCAGTTCTTC. It is translated as CASKREVVYNEQFF.

The genes are TRBV2 and TRBJ1-6; D gene uncertain. CDR1 is SNHLY, CDR2 FYNNEI, per germline. V shed 9 bases and J shed 5 bases, with 5 bases lying between them. The CDR3 extends over 11 amino acids. CDR3 loop: CASGDNSPLHF. For the CDR3, the DNA is TGTGCCAGTGGAGATAATTCACCCCTCCACTTT.

The chain employs TRBV6-4 and TRBJ2-7; D is possibly TRBD2 (6 bases). The CDR3 length is 18 residues. Germline CDR1 reads MRHNA; CDR2 reads SNTAGT. The V gene lost 6 bases and the J gene lost 0 bases, with 24 bases spanning the gap. CDR3 nucleotide sequence: TGTGCCAGCAGGGGAGAGGGTGGACTACCTCTATGCTCCTACGAGCAGTACTTC. Translation gives CASRGEGGLPLCSYEQYF.

This clone was picked up one time. The rearrangement uses TRBV6-5 and TRBJ2-2; D ambiguous. In germline, CDR1 is MNHEY, CDR2 SVGAGI. V lost 4 bases and J lost 6, with 6 bases in between. The CDR3 has 12 residues. CDR3 in DNA: TGTGCCAGCAGTTCCGGGTCCGGGGAGCTGTTTTTT. Translating it yields CASSSGSGELFF.

This clone is a singleton in its sample. The chain carries TRBV13 and TRBJ2-1; 8 nucleotides line up with TRBD1. V dropped 3 bases and J dropped 9; count of bases not matched to a gene: 7. The CDR3 is 14 residues long. Looked up from germline, CDR1 is PRHDT and CDR2 is FYEKMQ (reference sequence). The CDR3 DNA follows: TGTGCCAGCAGCTTGACAGGGGAGTATGGTGAGCAGTTCTTC. Amino acid sequence: CASSLTGEYGEQFF.

V gene TRBV6-4 combines with J gene TRBJ2-2, with TRBD2 identical over 9 bases. Germline V gene sequence: CDR1 MRHNA, CDR2 SNTAGT. With V trimmed by 4 bases and J by 7 bases, 13 bases remained unmatched. The CDR3 sequence is 17 residues long. The CDR3: CASSVGLAGRRDGELFF. CDR3 DNA: TGTGCCAGCAGTGTAGGGCTAGCGGGACGTCGGGACGGGGAGCTGTTTTTT.

The chain uses TRBV6-6 and TRBJ2-1; TRBD2 is a possible D gene (6 bases). Germline V CDR1 and CDR2: MNHNY, SVGAGI (reference sequence). Deletions cut 2 bases from V and 5 bases from J, with 13 bases between. The CDR3 length is 15 residues. As DNA, the CDR3 is TGTGCCAGCAGTTACCGAGGGAGGAGGGACAATGAGCAGTTCTTC. Translated, it gives CASSYRGRRDNEQFF.

The rearrangement uses TRBV2 and TRBJ1-5; D perhaps matches TRBD1 (5 bases). With 10 bases removed from V and 5 bases from J, the gap between germline ends came to 21 bases. Germline V gene data show CDR1 as SNHLY and CDR2 as FYNNEI. The CDR3 extends over 15 amino acids. For the CDR3, the DNA is TGTGCCACTCGACGACGTGGGGGGTACGATCAGCCCCAGCATTTT. Residues: CATRRRGGYDQPQHF.

This chain links TRBV5-8 with TRBJ2-7, with 9 bases fitting TRBD2. The J segment lost 8 bases and the V segment lost 0 bases, leaving 6 bases of the junction unmatched. This CDR3 contains 14 residues. CDR1 and CDR2 (germline): SGHTS, YDEGEE. CDR3 sequence reads: CASSLGLAVPQQYF. CDR3 nucleotides: TGTGCCAGCAGCTTGGGACTAGCGGTCCCCCAGCAGTACTTC. The variable domain in full, completed from reference TRBV5-8 and TRBJ2-7, reads EAGVTQSPTHLIKTRGQQATLRCSPISGHTSVYWYQQALGLGLQFLLWYDEGEERNRGNFPPRFSGRQFPNYSSELNVNALELEDSALYLCASSLGLAVPQQYFGPGTRLTVT.

The J gene is TRBJ1-5, the V gene TRBV2; TRBD1 might be the D (5 bases). Trimming shortened V by 6 bases and J by 6 bases, and 18 bases separated the two germline ends. The CDR3 totals 15 residues. Germline assignment: CDR1 SNHLY and CDR2 FYNNEI. Here the CDR3 reads CASRQQDIRSQPQHF. Written as DNA, the CDR3 is TGTGCCAGCAGGCAACAGGACATTCGGAGTCAGCCCCAGCATTTT. The full variable domain, completed using reference TRBV2 and TRBJ1-5, is EPEVTQTPSHQVTQMGQEVILRCVPISNHLYFYWYRQILGQKVEFLVSFYNNEISEKSEIFDDQFSVERPDGSNFTLKIRSTKLEDSAMYFCASRQQDIRSQPQHFGDGTRLSIL.

The chain combines TRBV5-6 with TRBJ2-7; perhaps TRBD1 as D (6 bases). The germline V gene has CDR1 SGHDT and CDR2 YYEEEE. The CDR3 has 12 amino acids. Trimming took off 3 bases at V and 4 bases at J, with 8 bases between the two ends. The CDR3 nucleotides are TGTGCCAGCAGCTCCGACAGGTACGAGCAGTACTTC. Translated: CASSSDRYEQYF.

In its sample, this clone was seen once. This chain uses TRBV4-1 with TRBJ1-5, with D unclear. V was cut by 0 bases and J by 0 bases, with 6 bases left in between. Germline V gene lookup returns CDR1 MGHRA and CDR2 YSYEKL. The CDR3 contains 15 residues. Written as DNA, the CDR3 is TGCGCCAGCAGCCAAGATCCGTATAGCAATCAGCCCCAGCATTTT. Translating it yields CASSQDPYSNQPQHF.

The V gene is TRBV7-9, the J gene TRBJ1-5, with TRBD1 matching 9 bases. This CDR3 has 17 residues. Germline-derived CDR1 and CDR2 are SEHNR and FQNEAQ (reference sequence). V shed 5 bases and J 8 bases; nucleotides not matched to a gene: 16. The CDR3 sequence is CASSSTGGLVGREPQHF. The CDR3 DNA is TGTGCCAGCAGCAGTACAGGGGGCCTCGTGGGAAGGGAGCCCCAGCATTTT.

The chain couples TRBV19 to TRBJ2-3, with a weak D call TRBD2 (5 bases). The CDR3 contains 15 residues. The V gene's germline CDR1 is LNHDA and CDR2 SQIVND (reference sequence). V dropped 3 bases and J dropped 4 bases, with 14 bases sitting between them. CDR3 residues: CASSMRAVDPDTQYF. DNA of the CDR3: TGTGCCAGTAGTATGAGGGCAGTCGACCCAGATACGCAGTATTTT. The full variable domain, its missing parts supplied by reference TRBV19 and TRBJ2-3, is DGGITQSPKYLFRKEGQNVTLSCEQNLNHDAMYWYRQDPGQGLRLIYYSQIVNDFQKGDIAEGYSVSREKKESFPLTVTSAQKNPTAFYLCASSMRAVDPDTQYFGPGTRLTVL.

The J gene is TRBJ2-1, the V gene TRBV19; 14 bases fit TRBD2. CDR3 length: 15 residues. Germline trimming cut 9 bases from V and 7 bases from J; bases unmatched to any gene: 8. Germline values: CDR1 LNHDA, CDR2 SQIVND (reference sequence). CDR3 sequence reads: CASGLAGGKGNEQFF. Written as DNA, the CDR3 is TGTGCCAGCGGACTAGCGGGGGGAAAGGGGAATGAGCAGTTCTTC.

Here the CDR3 reads CASSFYDIANTGELFF. Written as DNA, the CDR3 is TGTGCCAGCAGTTTCTACGACATCGCGAACACCGGGGAGCTGTTTTTT. The chain has TRBV27 and TRBJ2-2; no definite D call. The length of the CDR3 is 16 residues. In germline, CDR1 is MNHEY, CDR2 SMNVEV (reference sequence). V shed 3 bases and J shed 0 bases, with 11 bases lying between them.

The chain couples TRBV7-2 to TRBJ2-7; 9 bases align to TRBD1. The CDR3 is 13 residues long. V dropped 4 bases and J dropped 4; count of bases not matched to a gene: 2. CDR1 and CDR2 from the germline V gene are SGHTA and FQGNSA. The CDR3 reads CASSSGTGYEQYF. The CDR3 nucleotides are TGTGCCAGCAGCTCCGGGACAGGGTACGAGCAGTACTTC.

The rearrangement links TRBV24-1 to TRBJ2-3; 8 nucleotides agree with TRBD2. J lost 1 base, V lost 4 bases, and 3 bases had no gene match. Looked up from germline, CDR1 is KGHDR and CDR2 is SFDVKD. The CDR3 extends over 15 amino acids. CDR3 DNA: TGTGCCACCAGTGAACCGGGAGGGGGCACAGATACGCAGTATTTT. It is translated as CATSEPGGGTDTQYF.

The J gene is TRBJ1-5, the V gene TRBV3-1 (or the pseudogene TRBV3-2), with 8 nucleotides matching TRBD1. The CDR3 is 14 amino acids. J gave up 6 bases and V 1 base, and 2 bases lay outside the gene matches. Germline V gives CDR1 LGHDT, CDR2 YNNKEL (reference sequence). This chain's CDR3 is CASSQGTGRQPQHF. CDR3 bases: TGTGCCAGCAGCCAAGGGACAGGGCGTCAGCCCCAGCATTTT.

CDR3 loop: CASSSFQQGKDTEAFF. The CDR3 DNA reads as TGTGCCAGCAGCTCGTTTCAACAGGGGAAGGACACTGAAGCTTTCTTT. The rearrangement joins TRBV7-9 to TRBJ1-1, with 7 nucleotides matching TRBD1. The CDR3 totals 16 residues. Germline CDR1 is SEHNR and CDR2 is FQNEAQ (reference sequence). V lost 4 bases to trimming and J lost 3 bases; unmatched junction nucleotides: 11.

The V gene is TRBV19, the J gene TRBJ1-5; D remains ambiguous. The CDR3 is made up of 15 amino acids. Germline V CDR1 and CDR2: LNHDA, SQIVND (reference sequence). Trimming cost V 6 bases and J 2 bases, with 14 bases left between them. In DNA, the CDR3 is TGTGCCAGTAGCCCGGTGGAGGGCGGCAATCAGCCCCAGCATTTT. Residues: CASSPVEGGNQPQHF.

CDR3 coding DNA: TGTGCCAGCAGCAAAGCCCCTTTCTCAGGGTCGAACACCGGGGAGCTGTTTTTT. This codes for CASSKAPFSGSNTGELFF. The genes are TRBV21-1 and TRBJ2-2; TRBD1 was called by the table and not checked on the DNA. TRBV21-1 is classified as a pseudogene. The CDR3 runs to 18 residues.

This chain links TRBV3-1 (or the pseudogene TRBV3-2) with TRBJ2-7; D is ambiguous. The CDR3 runs to 13 residues. V gave up 1 base and J gave up 6 bases, with 10 bases separating them. The germline gives CDR1 LGHDT, CDR2 YNNKEL (reference sequence). CDR3 residues: CASSQATQAEQYF. CDR3 nucleotide sequence: TGTGCCAGCAGCCAAGCCACCCAGGCCGAGCAGTACTTC.

In its sample, this clone was seen once. The CDR3 region is CASSTSQGRSSYEQYF. The DNA for the CDR3 is TGTGCCAGCAGCACGAGTCAGGGAAGGAGCTCCTACGAGCAGTACTTC. The chain combines TRBV5-4 with TRBJ2-7, with a tentative D call TRBD1 (5 bases). The V end lost 4 bases, the J end lost 0 bases, and 17 bases lay between the germline ends. CDR3 length equals 16 residues. The germline gives CDR1 SGHNT, CDR2 YYREEE (reference sequence).